This TCR beta chain was sequenced for a study of shared clonotypes between healthy human individuals. Study observations and caveats: All-four-donor shared clonotypes had higher generation probabilities than non-shared clonotypes did. The donor pool, a small one, limited the genetic and exposure-history diversity represented. Rarefaction gave evidence that sorted-subset sequencing remained incomplete despite large depth. Among donors, sharing of clonotypes was expected to be affected by sequencing depth.

This clone has just a few counts. Antigen specificity is unknown. Libraries were prepared by immunoSEQ multiplex PCR; TCRdb keeps only in-frame clonotypes and omits some of them. The table includes about 79,000 clones, over 55% detected once. The germline V gene encodes CDR1 MNHEY and CDR2 SMNVEV (reference sequence). Trimming stripped 3 bases from V and 9 bases from J, with 18 bases between. This CDR3 spans 15 amino acids. The chain couples TRBV27 to TRBJ2-1; perhaps TRBD2 as D (6 bases). The sequence was collected from a young man in good health. The sample consisted of memory CD8+ T cells sorted from blood. Stated subset: CD45RO+ cells pooled with CCR7-negative TemRA cells. The CDR3 region has the DNA TGTGCCAGCAGTTTCATAGCACCTATGGGAGGTGAGCAGTTCTTC. Encoded protein: CASSFIAPMGGEQFF.